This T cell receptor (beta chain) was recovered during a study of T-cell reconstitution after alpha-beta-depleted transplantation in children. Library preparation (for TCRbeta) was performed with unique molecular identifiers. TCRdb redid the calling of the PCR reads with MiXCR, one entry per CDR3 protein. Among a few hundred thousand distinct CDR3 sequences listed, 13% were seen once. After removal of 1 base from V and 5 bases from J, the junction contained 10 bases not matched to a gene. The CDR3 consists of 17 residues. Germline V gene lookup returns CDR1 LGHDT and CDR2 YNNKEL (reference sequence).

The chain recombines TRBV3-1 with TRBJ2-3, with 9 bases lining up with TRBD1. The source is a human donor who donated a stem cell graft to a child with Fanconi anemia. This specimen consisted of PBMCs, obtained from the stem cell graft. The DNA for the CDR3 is TGTGCCAGCAGCCAAGGGCCACCGGGACAGGGTGGAGATACGCAGTATTTT. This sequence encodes CASSQGPPGQGGDTQYF.